The rows below give T cell receptor beta chains drawn from one sample of a study of cytomegalovirus exposure and HLA in healthy donors. Libraries were prepared by immunoSEQ multiplex PCR; TCRdb keeps only in-frame clonotypes and omits some of them. The table has about 89,000 clones, 77% seen once. What was sequenced was PBMCs. These receptors all come from a man younger than 40 in good health and CMV-seronegative. The CDR3 runs from the conserved cysteine through the conserved F or W. A D gene is named only where the DNA matches it firmly. Expanded clones are given a class, and other clones once, few, many or no size at all.

len: 16; j_gene: TRBJ1-5; v_gene: TRBV4-3; abundance: NA; d_gene: NA; CDR3nt: TGCGCCAGCAGCCAAGATGTGGCAGCGCGCAATCAGCCCCAGCATTTT; CDR3aa: CASSQDVAARNQPQHF
len: 13; j_gene: TRBJ1-1; v_gene: TRBV11-2; abundance: once; d_gene: NA; CDR3nt: TGTGCCAGCAGCTTAACGGAGACCACTGAAGCTTTCTTT; CDR3aa: CASSLTETTEAFF
len: 15; j_gene: TRBJ1-2; v_gene: TRBV7-2; abundance: NA; d_gene: NA; CDR3nt: TGTGCCAGCAGCTTATGGGCTAATGGGGCGTGTGGCTACACCTTC; CDR3aa: CASSLWANGACGYTF
len: 14; j_gene: TRBJ1-5; v_gene: TRBV7-9; abundance: few; d_gene: NA; CDR3nt: TGTGCCAGCAGCTTTGGGACAAGCAATCAGCCCCAGCATTTT; CDR3aa: CASSFGTSNQPQHF
len: 14; j_gene: TRBJ2-7; v_gene: TRBV6-1; abundance: NA; d_gene: TRBD2; CDR3nt: TGTGCCAGCAGTGACCTGGGACTAGGCCACGAGCAGTACTTC; CDR3aa: CASSDLGLGHEQYF
len: 14; j_gene: TRBJ2-1; v_gene: TRBV9; abundance: NA; d_gene: NA; CDR3nt: TGTGCCAGCAGCGTAGGGGGGCCCTACAATGAGCAGTTCTTC; CDR3aa: CASSVGGPYNEQFF
len: 13; j_gene: TRBJ1-3; v_gene: TRBV5-4; abundance: few; d_gene: NA; CDR3nt: TGTGCCAGCAGCCGCGAGTCTGGAAACACCATATATTTT; CDR3aa: CASSRESGNTIYF
len: 14; j_gene: TRBJ2-2; v_gene: TRBV5-4; abundance: NA; d_gene: NA; CDR3nt: TGTGCCAGCAGCCTCGACTATTCCACCGGGGAGCTGTTTTTT; CDR3aa: CASSLDYSTGELFF
len: 13; j_gene: TRBJ2-7; v_gene: TRBV27; abundance: NA; d_gene: NA; CDR3nt: TGTGCCAGCAGTCCTAGACAGGCGGGCGAGCAGTACTTC; CDR3aa: CASSPRQAGEQYF
len: 13; j_gene: TRBJ1-3; v_gene: TRBV6-6; abundance: NA; d_gene: NA; CDR3nt: TGTGCCAGCAGCCCCTCGGGAGGAAACACCATATATTTT; CDR3aa: CASSPSGGNTIYF
len: 17; j_gene: TRBJ2-2; v_gene: TRBV28; abundance: NA; d_gene: TRBD2; CDR3nt: TGTGCCAGCATCTCTTGGGCTAGCGGGAGAGATACCGGGGAGCTGTTTTTT; CDR3aa: CASISWASGRDTGELFF
len: 14; j_gene: TRBJ1-6; v_gene: TRBV7-2; abundance: few; d_gene: TRBD1; CDR3nt: TGTGCCAGCAGCATCGACAGGGGATGGTCACCCCTCCACTTT; CDR3aa: CASSIDRGWSPLHF
len: 18; j_gene: TRBJ1-5; v_gene: TRBV18; abundance: NA; d_gene: TRBD1; CDR3nt: TGTGCCAGCTCACCAAGTACAGGGGATCGCTATAGCAATCAGCCCCAGCATTTT; CDR3aa: CASSPSTGDRYSNQPQHF
len: 12; j_gene: TRBJ1-1; v_gene: TRBV2; abundance: few; d_gene: TRBD1; CDR3nt: TGTGCCAGCAAGACAGGGGACACTGAAGCTTTCTTT; CDR3aa: CASKTGDTEAFF
len: 13; j_gene: TRBJ2-7; v_gene: TRBV28; abundance: NA; d_gene: TRBD1; CDR3nt: TGTGCCAGTCAAAGACAGGGAAAGTACGAGCAGTACTTC; CDR3aa: CASQRQGKYEQYF
len: 13; j_gene: TRBJ1-1; v_gene: TRBV6-1; abundance: NA; d_gene: TRBD1; CDR3nt: TGTGCCAGCACCCACAGGGGGGACACTGAAGCTTTCTTT; CDR3aa: CASTHRGDTEAFF
len: 12; j_gene: TRBJ2-3; v_gene: TRBV19; abundance: NA; d_gene: NA; CDR3nt: TGTGCCAGTCGACAGGTCCCAGATACGCAGTATTTT; CDR3aa: CASRQVPDTQYF
len: 12; j_gene: TRBJ1-1; v_gene: TRBV4-3; abundance: NA; d_gene: NA; CDR3nt: TGCGCCAGCCAGGATGTGGGCTCTGAAGCTTTCTTT; CDR3aa: CASQDVGSEAFF
len: 15; j_gene: TRBJ1-6; v_gene: TRBV28; abundance: NA; d_gene: TRBD1; CDR3nt: TGTGCCAGCAGCTACGGGACAGGGTGGGATTCACCCCTCCACTTT; CDR3aa: CASSYGTGWDSPLHF
len: 18; j_gene: TRBJ2-1; v_gene: TRBV7-9; abundance: NA; d_gene: TRBD2; CDR3nt: TGTGCCAGCAGCCACAACCGGGGTCGGGGGGAGACCTACAATGAGCAGTTCTTC; CDR3aa: CASSHNRGRGETYNEQFF
len: 13; j_gene: TRBJ2-4; v_gene: TRBV6-1; abundance: NA; d_gene: NA; CDR3nt: TGTGCCAGCAGTGGGACAAATTTAGAGATTCAGTACTTC; CDR3aa: CASSGTNLEIQYF
len: 14; j_gene: TRBJ1-1; v_gene: TRBV7-2; abundance: NA; d_gene: NA; CDR3nt: TGTGCCAGCAGCTTTTACAGGGTTTCCACTGAAGCTTTCTTT; CDR3aa: CASSFYRVSTEAFF
len: 17; j_gene: TRBJ2-1; v_gene: TRBV5-1; abundance: NA; d_gene: NA; CDR3nt: TGCGCCAGCAGCGCGGCCGCGACAGGTAGCTCCTACAATGAGCAGTTCTTC; CDR3aa: CASSAAATGSSYNEQFF
len: 18; j_gene: TRBJ2-7; v_gene: TRBV2; abundance: NA; d_gene: TRBD1; CDR3nt: TGTGCCAGCAGTGAAGAAAACGACAGGGGTCTCACCTCCTACGAGCAGTACTTC; CDR3aa: CASSEENDRGLTSYEQYF
len: 13; j_gene: TRBJ2-7; v_gene: TRBV7-2; abundance: NA; d_gene: TRBD1; CDR3nt: TGTGCCAGCAGCGCCGGGACAGTATCCGAGCAGTACTTC; CDR3aa: CASSAGTVSEQYF
len: 20; j_gene: TRBJ1-2; v_gene: TRBV4-3; abundance: NA; d_gene: TRBD1; CDR3nt: TGCGCCAGCAGCCAAGAAGGGGCCAGGGGGCGAGGAGTGTGGAACTATGGCTACACCTTC; CDR3aa: CASSQEGARGRGVWNYGYTF
len: 15; j_gene: TRBJ2-5; v_gene: TRBV10-2; abundance: once; d_gene: TRBD1; CDR3nt: TGCGCCAGCAATGATAACAGGGGGCCTGGTGAGACCCAGTACTTC; CDR3aa: CASNDNRGPGETQYF
len: 12; j_gene: TRBJ1-5; v_gene: TRBV6-1; abundance: NA; d_gene: NA; CDR3nt: TGTGCCAGCAGTAATCAGAATCAGCCCCAGCATTTT; CDR3aa: CASSNQNQPQHF
len: 16; j_gene: TRBJ2-3; v_gene: TRBV5-1; abundance: NA; d_gene: NA; CDR3nt: TGCGCCAGCAGCTCCCAGGTGGGCGGGGGCACAGATACGCAGTATTTT; CDR3aa: CASSSQVGGGTDTQYF
len: 15; j_gene: TRBJ1-2; v_gene: TRBV5-4; abundance: few; d_gene: NA; CDR3nt: TGTGCCAGCAGCCTGTCCGCAAGCTCTAACTATGGCTACACCTTC; CDR3aa: CASSLSASSNYGYTF
len: 18; j_gene: TRBJ2-7; v_gene: TRBV15; abundance: NA; d_gene: TRBD1; CDR3nt: TGTGCCACCAGCAGAAGTCGACCACCGAGGACAGGGGGCAGCGAGCAGTACTTC; CDR3aa: CATSRSRPPRTGGSEQYF
len: 16; j_gene: TRBJ1-2; v_gene: TRBV7-2; abundance: NA; d_gene: TRBD1; CDR3nt: TGTGCCAGCAGCTTAGTGGGGACAGGGGCGAACGATGGCTACACCTTC; CDR3aa: CASSLVGTGANDGYTF
len: 15; j_gene: TRBJ2-7; v_gene: TRBV7-2; abundance: NA; d_gene: NA; CDR3nt: TGTGCCAGCAGCTTAGCGATGGCAGGGGCGGGCGAGCAGTACTTC; CDR3aa: CASSLAMAGAGEQYF
len: 14; j_gene: TRBJ1-4; v_gene: TRBV7-9; abundance: NA; d_gene: NA; CDR3nt: TGTGCCAGCAGCTTACGAGATTCGAATGAAAAACTGTTTTTT; CDR3aa: CASSLRDSNEKLFF
len: 15; j_gene: TRBJ2-1; v_gene: TRBV4-2; abundance: once; d_gene: TRBD1; CDR3nt: TGTGCCAGCAGCCGAGGGACAGGGGGAGACAATGAGCAGTTCTTC; CDR3aa: CASSRGTGGDNEQFF
len: 16; j_gene: TRBJ1-4; v_gene: TRBV19; abundance: few; d_gene: NA; CDR3nt: TGTGCCAGTAGCGTAAAACCGACAGGCCTTAATGAAAAACTGTTTTTT; CDR3aa: CASSVKPTGLNEKLFF
len: 15; j_gene: TRBJ2-7; v_gene: TRBV4-3; abundance: few; d_gene: NA; CDR3nt: TGCGCCAGCAGCCAACTCCCAACGGGAGCCTACGAGCAGTACTTC; CDR3aa: CASSQLPTGAYEQYF
len: 15; j_gene: TRBJ2-6; v_gene: TRBV5-4; abundance: NA; d_gene: NA; CDR3nt: TGTGCCAGCAGCTTGGCAGGGGCCGGGGCCAACGTCCTGACTTTC; CDR3aa: CASSLAGAGANVLTF
len: 16; j_gene: TRBJ2-3; v_gene: TRBV7-2; abundance: NA; d_gene: TRBD1; CDR3nt: TGTGCCAGCAGCTTAATCCCGGACAGGGGGAGAGATACGCAGTATTTT; CDR3aa: CASSLIPDRGRDTQYF
len: 14; j_gene: TRBJ1-2; v_gene: TRBV5-4; abundance: NA; d_gene: TRBD1; CDR3nt: TGTGCCAGCAGCGTGGGGACAGGATCATATGGCTACACCTTC; CDR3aa: CASSVGTGSYGYTF